The sequence of this TCR beta chain was determined in a study of OX40 agonist ivuxolimab in advanced cancers. Notes on the research overall: Ivuxolimab, which targeted the costimulatory receptor OX40 (CD134), was an agonistic, fully human IgG2 monoclonal antibody. Partial responses occurred in three dose-escalation patients, of whom one had hepatocellular carcinoma and two had cutaneous melanoma. Intravenous ivuxolimab was administered to patients every 2 weeks at six dose levels: 0.01, 0.1, 0.3, 1.5, 3 and 10 mg/kg. Among the roughly 52 dose-escalation patients, about 20 had hepatocellular carcinoma, approximately 15 melanoma, 9 renal cell carcinoma and 9 head and neck cancer. The paper covers the monotherapy dose-escalation part of the phase I ivuxolimab trial, which included N of about 50 patients. A male proportion of roughly 85% and a mean age of approximately 55 years, ranging from 23 to 79, were recorded for the dose-escalation cohort. Patients were allowed to have had prior anti-PD-1, anti-PD-L1 or anti-CTLA-4 therapy, and 30% to 50% of the dose-escalation patients had previously received checkpoint inhibitors. Peripheral TCRbeta sequencing aimed to test whether ivuxolimab altered TCR sequence diversity and caused clonal T-cell expansion. The research as a whole found: On average, CD8+ T cells showed more expanded clones than CD4+ T cells after ivuxolimab. Low levels of normalized T-cell clonal expansion were also seen in some patients who did not respond. The antigen specificity of the clonally expanded peripheral T cells was not determined. Partial responders in the 0.1-3.0 mg/kg groups had among the lowest normalized peripheral clonal expansion, especially among CD8+ T cells. At doses from 0.1 to 3.0 mg/kg, clonal expansion was seen in both CD4+ and CD8+ blood T cells between baseline and week 6.

To sequence the TCRbeta CDR3 region, genomic DNA was isolated from the sorted cells. The immunoSEQ Assay was used to sequence the TCRbeta CDR3 regions. What TCRdb holds here is the immuneACCESS table cut down to in-frame rearrangements. Part of the clones is not present; checked against another copy, under half of the missing clones reflect an unresolved V gene, and the others are unexplained. Here the sample has 55,000 to 60,000 clones; approximately 80% occur a single time. The ten largest clones take up 2.8% of the sample. CDR1 and CDR2 are drawn from the germline V gene: MDHEN, SYDVKM. Trimming removed 3 bases from V and 0 bases from J, leaving 2 bases between the germline ends. Spanning cysteine to phenylalanine, the CDR3 consists of 12 amino acids. Only the CDR3 part of the read is kept: 36 bases, read in frame from the first base. The trial excluded patients who had a history of autoimmune disease or were on systemic immunosuppression. Peripheral blood for TCR sequencing was collected from all dose cohorts at baseline, on cycle 4 day 1, and on cycle 7 day 1. Samples were obtained from an open-label, multicenter, first-in-human phase I dose-escalation trial of ivuxolimab. Adults with locally advanced or metastatic head and neck squamous cell, hepatocellular, melanoma or renal cell carcinoma were enrolled in the trial. Before TCR sequencing, CD4+ and CD8+ T cells were separately sorted from peripheral blood.

Turning to this clone: Its antigen remains unidentified. Base qualities were left out, and no much larger clone turns up one base away.

The sequence was collected from an adult with an advanced solid tumor such as melanoma, head and neck, liver or kidney cancer. This sequence uses TRBV28 and TRBJ1-2; no D segment can be confidently identified. This material consisted of CD4+ or CD8+ T cells sorted from blood, taken in a trial of the OX40 agonist ivuxolimab. CDR3 loop: CASSFSNYGYTF. The DNA sequence is given as TGTGCCAGCAGTTTCTCTAACTATGGCTACACCTTC.